One sample yielded the 16 T cell receptor beta chains listed below, sequenced in a study of early T cells in non-severe SARS-CoV-2 infection. TCRdb re-derived calls from the 5' RACE reads in MiXCR, one entry per CDR3 protein. The sample lists approximately 88,000 distinct CDR3 sequences, roughly 13% seen once, with about 1.5% in the top ten. Specimen: whole blood. All receptors come from an adult who was a healthcare worker with PCR-confirmed SARS-CoV-2 infection or an uninfected control (not recorded which).

This clonotype was found many times. The chain combines TRBV11-2 with TRBJ2-1, with 9 nucleotides matching TRBD2. Trimming at V came to 0 bases and at J to 8 bases, leaving 11 bases not matched to a gene. The CDR3 spans 17 residues. Germline V gene lookup returns CDR1 SGHAT and CDR2 FQNNGV. The chain's CDR3 is CASSLEAGGTFGDEQFF. CDR3 bases: TGTGCCAGCAGCTTAGAGGCGGGGGGGACCTTTGGCGATGAGCAGTTCTTC.

The chain uses TRBV7-2 and TRBJ1-5; no clear D gene. The CDR3 consists of 14 residues. Between the trimmed V and J ends, which lost 2 bases and 0 bases, there was a span of 5 bases. Germline CDR1 and CDR2: SGHTA and FQGNSA. In nucleotides, the CDR3 is TGTGCCAGCAGCTTAACCTATAGCAATCAGCCCCAGCATTTT. Translating it yields CASSLTYSNQPQHF.

The chain couples TRBV12-5 to TRBJ2-1; D is ambiguous. Between the trimmed V and J ends, which lost 6 bases and 8 bases, there was a span of 11 bases. This CDR3 region has 12 residues. Germline CDR1 and CDR2: LGHNT and FRNRAP. CDR3 region: CASGPPTDEQFF. The CDR3 DNA follows: TGTGCTAGTGGCCCGCCTACGGATGAGCAGTTCTTC. The entire variable domain, with the rest obtained from reference TRBV12-5 and TRBJ2-1, is as follows: DARVTQTPRHKVTEMGQEVTMRCQPILGHNTVFWYRQTMMQGLELLAYFRNRAPLDDSGMPKDRFSAEMPDATLATLKIQPSEPRDSAVYFCASGPPTDEQFFGPGTRLTVL.

At least ten counts were recorded for this clonotype. The chain is built from TRBV10-3 and TRBJ2-1; maybe TRBD2 (5 bases). V dropped 5 bases and J dropped 8 bases, with 10 bases sitting between them. CDR1 ENHRY and CDR2 SYGVKD come from the germline V gene. The CDR3 runs 12 residues. The CDR3 is CAISPSGHEQFF. The CDR3 nucleotides are TGTGCCATCAGTCCCAGCGGCCATGAGCAGTTCTTC.

This clonotype was seen repeatedly, ten times or more. V is TRBV11-2 and J is TRBJ1-5, with D possibly matching TRBD1 (6 bases). The CDR3 contains 14 residues. The V end was cut by 3 bases, the J end by 7 bases, with 13 bases between. Per the germline V gene, CDR1 is SGHAT and CDR2 is FQNNGV. In nucleotides, the CDR3 is TGTGCCAGCAGCTTTGCAGGGGAGGGGCAGCCCCAGCATTTT. Protein sequence: CASSFAGEGQPQHF.

This clonotype was picked up a small number of times. The chain has TRBV5-1 and TRBJ2-7, with D unclear. Deletions cut 0 bases from V and 2 bases from J, with 9 bases between. The CDR3 spans 14 residues. Looked up from germline, CDR1 is SGHRS and CDR2 is YFSETQ. For the CDR3, the DNA is TGCGCCAGCAGCTTGGGCAGCACTACCTACGAGCAGTACTTC. Protein: CASSLGSTTYEQYF.

The rearrangement uses TRBV5-5 and TRBJ1-1; no clear D gene. CDR1 is SGHKS, CDR2 YYEKEE, per germline (reference sequence). The CDR3 is 14 residues long. The V end lost 1 base, the J end lost 1 base, and 8 bases lay between the germline ends. The CDR3 DNA reads as TGTGCCAGCAGCTTGAATGATAAGAACACTGAAGCTTTCTTT. Translating it yields CASSLNDKNTEAFF.

V and J are TRBV12-3 or TRBV12-4 and TRBJ1-5; 10 nucleotides match TRBD1. Germline trimming cut 5 bases from V and 3 bases from J; bases unmatched to any gene: 4. The CDR3 has 15 residues. The DNA for the CDR3 is TGTGCCAGCAGTACGACAGGGGGCCTCAATCAGCCCCAGCATTTT. This gives the protein CASSTTGGLNQPQHF.

This chain joins TRBV5-4 and TRBJ2-1, with D tentatively TRBD1 or TRBD2 (8 bases each). This CDR3 is 15 amino acids long. Germline CDR1 is SGHNT and CDR2 is YYREEE (reference sequence). Trimming took off 0 bases at V and 9 bases at J, with 16 bases between the two ends. The CDR3 loop reads CASSLGVAGTGEQFF. CDR3 coding DNA: TGTGCCAGCAGCTTGGGGGTAGCGGGGACAGGTGAGCAGTTCTTC.

This clonotype was seen repeatedly, ten times or more. Mismatch with germline at one junction end may stem from a read error. The J gene is TRBJ1-1, the V gene TRBV29-1, with 9 bases that match TRBD1. This CDR3 is 20 amino acids long. CDR1 is SQVTM, CDR2 ANQGSEA, per germline. CDR3 region: CSVEGQGEPPATLWNAEAFF. For the CDR3, the DNA is TGCAGCGTTGAAGGACAGGGGGAACCACCCGCCACACTATGGAACGCTGAAGCTTTCTTT.

The chain links TRBV5-5 to TRBJ1-3; D gene uncertain. The CDR3 loop spans 15 amino acids. The germline V and J ends were trimmed by 0 bases and 0 bases, with 7 bases remaining between them. Germline V CDR1 and CDR2: SGHKS, YYEKEE (reference sequence). The chain's CDR3 is CASSLERDSGNTIYF. DNA of the CDR3: TGTGCCAGCAGCTTGGAAAGGGACTCTGGAAACACCATATATTTT.

The rearrangement links TRBV18 to TRBJ1-5, with a weak D call TRBD1 (5 bases). The CDR3 loop spans 14 amino acids. Trimming removed 3 bases at V and 0 bases at J, with 6 bases between. CDR1 and CDR2 (germline): KGHSH, LQKENI. In DNA, the CDR3 is TGTGCCAGCTCACCTGGGGGTAGCAATCAGCCCCAGCATTTT. This gives the protein CASSPGGSNQPQHF.

This clonotype has ten or more counts. This chain uses TRBV19 with TRBJ2-1; 7 bases are a match to TRBD2. CDR3 length: 15 residues. V shed 4 bases and J 0 bases; nucleotides not matched to a gene: 3. Germline CDR1 and CDR2: LNHDA and SQIVND (reference sequence). The CDR3 sequence: CASSSGGYSYNEQFF. The CDR3 DNA is TGTGCCAGTAGTAGCGGGGGATACTCCTACAATGAGCAGTTCTTC.

Many counts were recorded for this clonotype. The chain combines TRBV7-9 with TRBJ2-1; TRBD2 aligns across 10 bases. This CDR3 is 14 amino acids long. Trimming took 2 bases from V and 10 from J; bases not matched to a gene: 5. Germline values: CDR1 SEHNR, CDR2 FQNEAQ (reference sequence). The CDR3 sequence: CASSLTSGAGEQFF. The DNA of the CDR3 is TGTGCCAGCAGCTTAACTAGCGGGGCCGGGGAGCAGTTCTTC. The whole variable domain, filled in from reference TRBV7-9 and TRBJ2-1, reads DTGVSQNPRHKITKRGQNVTFRCDPISEHNRLYWYRQTLGQGPEFLTYFQNEAQLEKSRLLSDRFSAERPKGSFSTLEIQRTEQGDSAMYLCASSLTSGAGEQFFGPGTRLTVL.

This clonotype showed up many times. This rearrangement joins TRBV10-2 to TRBJ1-6, with D hard to call. Germline V gene lookup returns CDR1 WSHSY and CDR2 SAAADI. The length of the CDR3 is 15 residues. V lost 5 bases, J lost 5 bases, and 13 bases lay in between. The CDR3 coding sequence is TGCGCCAGCAGTCGCGGCTCTGATGATAATTCACCCCTCCACTTT. Protein product: CASSRGSDDNSPLHF.

This clonotype came up a few times. The rearrangement joins TRBV20-1 to TRBJ1-2, with a possible D match to TRBD1 (6 bases). CDR1 and CDR2 (germline): DFQATT, SNEGSKA (reference sequence). CDR3 length: 15 amino acids. Trimming pared 0 bases from V and 4 bases from J, leaving 15 bases between. CDR3 residues: CSARDVAGAGYGYTF. The CDR3 coding sequence is TGCAGTGCTAGAGACGTTGCGGGGGCCGGCTATGGCTACACCTTC.